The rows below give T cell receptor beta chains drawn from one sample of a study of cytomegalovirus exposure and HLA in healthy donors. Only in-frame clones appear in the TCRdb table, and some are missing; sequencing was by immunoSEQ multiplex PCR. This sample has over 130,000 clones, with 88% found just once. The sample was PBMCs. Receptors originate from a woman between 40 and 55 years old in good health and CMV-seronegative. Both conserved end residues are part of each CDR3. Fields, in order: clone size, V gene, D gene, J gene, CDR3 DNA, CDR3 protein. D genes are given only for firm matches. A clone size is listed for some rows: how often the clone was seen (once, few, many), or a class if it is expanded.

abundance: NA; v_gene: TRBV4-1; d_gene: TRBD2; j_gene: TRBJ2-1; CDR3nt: TGCGCCAGCAGCCGCTCCAAGGGACTAGCGCCACAGTCGTACAATGAGCAGTTCTTC; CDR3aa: CASSRSKGLAPQSYNEQFF
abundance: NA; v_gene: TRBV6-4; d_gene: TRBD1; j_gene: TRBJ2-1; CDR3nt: TGTGCCACCCGACAGGGGGCGTACAATGAGCAGTTCTTC; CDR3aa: CATRQGAYNEQFF
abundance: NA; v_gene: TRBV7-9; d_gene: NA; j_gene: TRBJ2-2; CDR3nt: TGTTCCAGCAGCTTAGGGCTGCTAGCCGGGGAGCTGTTTTTT; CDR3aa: CSSSLGLLAGELFF
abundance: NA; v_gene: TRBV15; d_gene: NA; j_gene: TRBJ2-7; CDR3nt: TGTGCCACCAGCAGAGGCCGACTCACCTCCTACGAGCAGTACTTC; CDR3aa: CATSRGRLTSYEQYF
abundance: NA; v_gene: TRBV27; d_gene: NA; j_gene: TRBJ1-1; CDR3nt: TGTGCCAGCAGTTTTTCCTCGAACACTGAAGCTTTCTTT; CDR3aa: CASSFSSNTEAFF
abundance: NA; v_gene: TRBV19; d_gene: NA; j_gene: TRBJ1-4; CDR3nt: TGTGCCAGTAGTTGGGGCAGCCCTAATGAAAAACTGTTTTTT; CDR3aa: CASSWGSPNEKLFF
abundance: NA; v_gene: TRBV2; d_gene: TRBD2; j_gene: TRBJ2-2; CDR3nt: TGTGCCAGCAGTGATCTAGCGGGACATCACACCGGGGAGCTGTTTTTT; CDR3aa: CASSDLAGHHTGELFF
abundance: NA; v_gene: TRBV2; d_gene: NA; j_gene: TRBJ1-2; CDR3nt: TGTGCCAGCAGTTCACCGGGAGCCAACTATGGCTACACCTTC; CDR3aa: CASSSPGANYGYTF
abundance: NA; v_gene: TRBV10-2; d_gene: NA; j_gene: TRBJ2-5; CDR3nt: TGCGCCAGCAGTGTTACCCGGTACCAAGAGACCCAGTACTTC; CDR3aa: CASSVTRYQETQYF
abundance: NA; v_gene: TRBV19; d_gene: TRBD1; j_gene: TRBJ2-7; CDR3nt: TGTGCCAGTAGTACACGGACAGGGGGTTCCTACGAGCAGTACTTC; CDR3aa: CASSTRTGGSYEQYF
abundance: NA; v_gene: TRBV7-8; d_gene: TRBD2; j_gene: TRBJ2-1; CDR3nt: TGTGCCAGCAGCTTAGTACTAGCGGGAGGGCCGAGGAGAGAAAATGAGCAGTTCTTC; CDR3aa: CASSLVLAGGPRRENEQFF
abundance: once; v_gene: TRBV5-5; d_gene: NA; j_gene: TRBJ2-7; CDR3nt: TGTGCCAGCAGCCCCGACATCGCAGCCTACGAGCAGTACTTC; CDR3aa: CASSPDIAAYEQYF
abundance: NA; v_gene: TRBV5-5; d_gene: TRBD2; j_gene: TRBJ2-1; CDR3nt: TGTGCCAGCAGCCCCGGGACTAGCGGGAGCGATGAGCAGTTCTTC; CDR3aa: CASSPGTSGSDEQFF
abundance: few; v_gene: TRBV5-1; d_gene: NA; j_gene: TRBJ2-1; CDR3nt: TGCGCCAGCAGCTCTGGACAGTCCTACAATGAGCAGTTCTTC; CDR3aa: CASSSGQSYNEQFF
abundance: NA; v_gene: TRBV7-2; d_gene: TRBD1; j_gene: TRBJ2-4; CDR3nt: TGTGCCAGCAGCTCCCCGATGGACAGGGCCAGCATTCAGTACTTC; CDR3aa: CASSSPMDRASIQYF
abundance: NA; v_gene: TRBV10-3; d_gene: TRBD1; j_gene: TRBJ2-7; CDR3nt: TGTGCCATGTCGGGACAGGAGAACTACGAGCAGTACTTC; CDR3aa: CAMSGQENYEQYF
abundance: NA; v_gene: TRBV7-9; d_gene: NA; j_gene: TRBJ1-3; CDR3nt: TGTTCCAGCAGCAGCGGGTCGAACTCTGGAAACACCATATATTTT; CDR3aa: CSSSSGSNSGNTIYF
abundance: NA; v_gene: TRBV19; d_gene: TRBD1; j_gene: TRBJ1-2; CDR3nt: TGTGCCAGTTGGGACAGGGCAGCCGGCTACACCTTC; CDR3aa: CASWDRAAGYTF
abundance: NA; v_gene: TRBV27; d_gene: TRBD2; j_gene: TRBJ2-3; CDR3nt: TGTGCCAGCAGTTTGATTCTAGCGGGAAGGAGGGCAGATACGCAGTATTTT; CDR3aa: CASSLILAGRRADTQYF
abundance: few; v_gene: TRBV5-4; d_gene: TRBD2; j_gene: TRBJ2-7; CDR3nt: TGTGCCAGCAGCTTGTTAGCGGGAGGCCACGAGCAGTACTTC; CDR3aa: CASSLLAGGHEQYF
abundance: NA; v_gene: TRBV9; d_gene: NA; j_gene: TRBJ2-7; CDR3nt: TGTGCCAGCAGCGTAGCGGGGTACGGGCGGGGCCCCTACGAGCAGTACTTC; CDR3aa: CASSVAGYGRGPYEQYF
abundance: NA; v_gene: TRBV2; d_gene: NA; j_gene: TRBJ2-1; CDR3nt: TGTGCCAGCAGTGCCGGGATAAGCTCGTACAATGAGCAGTTCTTC; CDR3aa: CASSAGISSYNEQFF
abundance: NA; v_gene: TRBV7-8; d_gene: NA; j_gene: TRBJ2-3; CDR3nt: TGTGCCAGCAGCTTAGCGAGGCCAGATACGCAGTATTTT; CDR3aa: CASSLARPDTQYF
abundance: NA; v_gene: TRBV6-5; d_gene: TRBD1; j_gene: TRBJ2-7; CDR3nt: TGTGCCAGCAGTCGAACCGGGACAGGGATCTACGAGCAGTACTTC; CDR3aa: CASSRTGTGIYEQYF
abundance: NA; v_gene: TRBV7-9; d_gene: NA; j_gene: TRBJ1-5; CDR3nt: TGTTCCAGCAGCTTAGGGGCCGGGGTAGGGCCCCAGCATTTT; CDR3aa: CSSSLGAGVGPQHF
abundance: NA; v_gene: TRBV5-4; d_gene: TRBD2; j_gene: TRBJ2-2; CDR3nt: TGTGCCAGCAGCCAGGGACTAGCGGGCCTTCCGAACACCGGGGAGCTGTTTTTT; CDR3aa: CASSQGLAGLPNTGELFF
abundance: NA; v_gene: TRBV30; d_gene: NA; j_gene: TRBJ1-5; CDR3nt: TGTGCCTGGAGCTGGGGGGGCAATCAGCCCCAGCATTTT; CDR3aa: CAWSWGGNQPQHF
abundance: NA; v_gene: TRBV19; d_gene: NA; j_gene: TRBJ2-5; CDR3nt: TGTGCCAGTAGTATAGGGGCGGGACTCCAAGAGACCCAGTACTTC; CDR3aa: CASSIGAGLQETQYF
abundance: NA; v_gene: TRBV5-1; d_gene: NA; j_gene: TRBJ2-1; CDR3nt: TGCGCCAGCAGCTTGGCCAAGGGCGACCGGGGGAGGAATGAGCAGTTCTTC; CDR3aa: CASSLAKGDRGRNEQFF
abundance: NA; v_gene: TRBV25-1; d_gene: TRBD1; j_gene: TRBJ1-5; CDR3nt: TGTGCCAGCAGGGCAGGGGGTGGACAGCCCCAGCATTTT; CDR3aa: CASRAGGGQPQHF
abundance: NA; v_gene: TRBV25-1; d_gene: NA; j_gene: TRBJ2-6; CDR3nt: TGTGCCAGCAGTGAACTGGTGGGGGGTGCTGGGGCCAACGTCCTGACTTTC; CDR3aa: CASSELVGGAGANVLTF
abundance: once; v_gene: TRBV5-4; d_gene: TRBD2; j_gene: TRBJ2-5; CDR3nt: TGTGCCAGCAGCTTGGCCGGGGGGGCAAAAGAGACCCAGTACTTC; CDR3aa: CASSLAGGAKETQYF
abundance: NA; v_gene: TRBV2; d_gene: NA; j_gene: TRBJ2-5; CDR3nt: TGTGCCAGCACCCGCGGGCGGGAGACCCAGTACTTC; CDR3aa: CASTRGRETQYF
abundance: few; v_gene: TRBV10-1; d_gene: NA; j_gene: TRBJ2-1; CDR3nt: TGCGCCAGCAGTGGAGGGTATGAGCAGTTCTTC; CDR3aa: CASSGGYEQFF
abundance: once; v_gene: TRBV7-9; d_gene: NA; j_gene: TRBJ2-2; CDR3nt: TGTGCCAGCAGCTTAAGTAGCGCGAACACCGGGGAGCTGTTTTTT; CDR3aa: CASSLSSANTGELFF
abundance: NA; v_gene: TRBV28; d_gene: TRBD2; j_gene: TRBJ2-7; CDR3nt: TGTGCCAGCAGTTTTCACGGGACTAGCGAGTACGAGCAGTACTTC; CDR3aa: CASSFHGTSEYEQYF
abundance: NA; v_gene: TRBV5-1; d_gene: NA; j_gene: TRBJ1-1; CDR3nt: TGCGCCAGCGGGCCGCTGGGCGAAGGGAACACTGAAGCTTTCTTT; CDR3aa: CASGPLGEGNTEAFF
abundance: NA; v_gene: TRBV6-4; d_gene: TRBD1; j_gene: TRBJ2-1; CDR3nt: TGTGCCAGCAGTGACTCGGACAGGGGAGTCAATGAGCAGTTCTTC; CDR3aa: CASSDSDRGVNEQFF
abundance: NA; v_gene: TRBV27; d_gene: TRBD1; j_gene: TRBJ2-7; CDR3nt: TGTGCCAGCAGTTTGTTTTGGAAACAGGGGGCGGGGGAGCAGTACTTC; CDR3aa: CASSLFWKQGAGEQYF
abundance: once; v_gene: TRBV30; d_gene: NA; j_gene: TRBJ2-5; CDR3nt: TGTGCCTGGAGTGTACAGGACCGGGAGTACTTC; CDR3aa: CAWSVQDREYF
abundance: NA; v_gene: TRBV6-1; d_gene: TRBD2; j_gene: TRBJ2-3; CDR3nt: TGTGCCAGCAGACTAGCGGGAGCGGGCACGCAGTATTTT; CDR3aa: CASRLAGAGTQYF
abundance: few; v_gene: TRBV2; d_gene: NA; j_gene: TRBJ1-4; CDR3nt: TGTGCCAGCAGGCAGGGAGGGGAAAAACTGTTTTTT; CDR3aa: CASRQGGEKLFF
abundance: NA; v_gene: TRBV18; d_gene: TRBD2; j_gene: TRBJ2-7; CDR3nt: TGTGCCAGCTCGCCCGGGACTAGCGCTTTCGAGCAGTACTTC; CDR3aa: CASSPGTSAFEQYF
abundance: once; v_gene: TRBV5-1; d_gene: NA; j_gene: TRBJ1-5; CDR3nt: TGCGCCAGCAGCCATGGGACTGACGAACAGCCCCAGCATTTT; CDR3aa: CASSHGTDEQPQHF
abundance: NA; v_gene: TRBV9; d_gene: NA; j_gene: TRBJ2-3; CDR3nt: TGTGCCAGCAGCGCAGCCCCTAGCGCCCGGCAAGATACGCAGTATTTT; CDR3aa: CASSAAPSARQDTQYF
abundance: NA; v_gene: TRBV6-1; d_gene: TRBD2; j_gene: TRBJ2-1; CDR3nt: TGTGCCAGCAGTGGGACTAGCGGGTTTAACAATGAGCAGTTCTTC; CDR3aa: CASSGTSGFNNEQFF
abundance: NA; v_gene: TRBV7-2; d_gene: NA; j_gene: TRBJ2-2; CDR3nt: TGTGCCAGCAGCTTAGTATTGGGGGCCCAGACCGGGGAGCTGTTTTTT; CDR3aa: CASSLVLGAQTGELFF
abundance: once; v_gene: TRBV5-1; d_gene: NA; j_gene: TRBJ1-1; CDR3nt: TGCGCCAGCAGCTTGGGCCCAGGTAACACTGAAGCTTTCTTT; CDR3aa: CASSLGPGNTEAFF
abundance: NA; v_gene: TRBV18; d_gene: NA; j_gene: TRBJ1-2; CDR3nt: TGTGCCAGCTCCACAGATACAAACTATGGCTACACCTTC; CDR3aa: CASSTDTNYGYTF
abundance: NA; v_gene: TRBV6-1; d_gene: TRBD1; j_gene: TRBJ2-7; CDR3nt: TGTGCCAGCAATTTCCCGGGACAGGGTGCCTACGAGCAGTACTTC; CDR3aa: CASNFPGQGAYEQYF
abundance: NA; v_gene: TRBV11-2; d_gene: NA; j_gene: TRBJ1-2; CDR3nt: TGTGCCAGCAGCTTCAGCCCGGCCTTAGGAGGGACCAGGGCTGAGAGCTACACCTTC; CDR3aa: CASSFSPALGGTRAESYTF
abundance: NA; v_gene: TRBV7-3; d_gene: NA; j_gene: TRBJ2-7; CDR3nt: TGTGCCAGCAGCTTAACGGCCTCCGCTTTGTCCTACGAGCAGTACTTC; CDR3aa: CASSLTASALSYEQYF